This TCR beta chain was found in a study of blood T cell repertoires in COVID-19. The overall study: Samples taken during acute and convalescent COVID-19 were collected in the United States, Italy and Spain.

Sequenced by immunoSEQ multiplex PCR; TCRdb stores in-frame clones only, minus some. The sample has around 210,000 clones; approximately 87% are singletons. Germline loops: CDR1 LGHNT, CDR2 FRNRAP. V was clipped by 8 bases and J by 1 base, with 11 bases between them. The CDR3 totals 13 residues. This sequence originates from a woman in her seventies with acute or convalescent COVID-19. The rearrangement uses TRBV12-5 and TRBJ1-1; TRBD1 is a possible D gene (6 bases). Sequenced: peripheral blood. The DNA for the CDR3 is TGTGCTAGTTCGAGGGGGGGGAACACTGAAGCTTTCTTT. Translated, it gives CASSRGGNTEAFF.